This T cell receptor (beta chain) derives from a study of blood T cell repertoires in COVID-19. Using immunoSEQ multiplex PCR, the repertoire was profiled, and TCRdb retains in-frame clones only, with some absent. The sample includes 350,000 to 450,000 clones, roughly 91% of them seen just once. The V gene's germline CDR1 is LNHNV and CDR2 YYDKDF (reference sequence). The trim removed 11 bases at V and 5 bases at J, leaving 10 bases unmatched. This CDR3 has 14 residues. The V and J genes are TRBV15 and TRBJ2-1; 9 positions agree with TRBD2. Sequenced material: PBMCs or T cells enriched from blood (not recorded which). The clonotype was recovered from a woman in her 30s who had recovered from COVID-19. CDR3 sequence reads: CASNRGRADNEQFF. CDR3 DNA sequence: TGTGCCTCAAATCGCGGGAGGGCCGACAATGAGCAGTTCTTC.